These 24 T cell receptor beta chains were all obtained from the same sample, sequenced in a study of radiation and T cells in renal cell carcinoma. The time point was: baseline pretreatment blood. Specified treatment: 15 Gy SBRT to primary tumor, nephrectomy 4 weeks later. Data came from immunoSEQ multiplex PCR; TCRdb stores just in-frame clones and leaves some out. This sample has about 22,000 clones, with 80% found just once. The sequences come from blood, collected from a patient whose treatment included radiotherapy and nephrectomy. Receptors originate from a man aged 60 to 75 with renal cell carcinoma.

This clone was seen a handful of times. The CDR3 loop reads CASSQEGAGETQYF. CDR3 bases: TGTGCCAGCAGCCAAGAGGGGGCTGGGGAGACCCAGTACTTC. The chain is built from TRBV4-2 and TRBJ2-5; D may be TRBD1 (6 bases). The V gene's germline CDR1 is LGHNA and CDR2 YNFKEQ. The CDR3 is 14 residues long. V was clipped by 0 bases and J by 5 bases, with 10 bases between them.

J is TRBJ1-2 and V is TRBV7-8, with a weak D call TRBD1 (6 bases). The germline V gene encodes CDR1 SGHVS and CDR2 FQNEAQ. Deletions cut 3 bases from V and 1 base from J, with 12 bases between. CDR3 length: 15 amino acids. The CDR3 is CASSFNRALNYGYTF. The DNA for the CDR3 is TGTGCCAGCAGCTTTAACAGGGCCCTTAACTATGGCTACACCTTC.

The chain carries TRBV4-2 and TRBJ2-7; no definite D call. CDR1 is LGHNA, CDR2 YNFKEQ, per germline. Trimming shortened V by 1 base and J by 0 bases, and 7 bases separated the two germline ends. The CDR3 runs to 14 residues. The CDR3 DNA follows: TGTGCCAGCAGCCAAGGAAAGGGCTCCTACGAGCAGTACTTC. It is translated as CASSQGKGSYEQYF.

J is TRBJ1-1 and V is TRBV4-3; 7 positions agree with TRBD1. The CDR3 length is 18 residues. V gave up 4 bases and J gave up 2 bases; unmatched junction bases: 16. CDR1 and CDR2 (germline): LGHNA, YSLEER. CDR3 region: CASSRSGQINVGNTEAFF. The CDR3 DNA follows: TGCGCCAGCAGCCGTTCGGGACAGATTAACGTAGGAAACACTGAAGCTTTCTTT.

The V gene is TRBV18, the J gene TRBJ1-4; D is uncertain. The ends were cut back, 0 bases at V and 7 bases at J, with 18 bases in the middle. CDR3 length: 17 amino acids. Germline V gene sequence: CDR1 KGHSH, CDR2 LQKENI. CDR3 in amino acids: CASSPPRGPGQAEKLFF. The CDR3 nucleotides read TGTGCCAGCTCACCACCGAGAGGTCCAGGCCAAGCTGAAAAACTGTTTTTT.

This chain links TRBV11-2 with TRBJ1-1; possibly TRBD1 for D (6 bases). V shed 3 bases and J shed 0 bases, with 11 bases lying between them. The germline V gene encodes CDR1 SGHAT and CDR2 FQNNGV. The CDR3 has 15 residues. The CDR3 loop is CASSFQQGVNTEAFF. CDR3 coding DNA: TGTGCCAGCAGCTTCCAACAGGGAGTGAACACTGAAGCTTTCTTT.

The genes are TRBV10-3 and TRBJ2-1; D is unresolved. The germline gives CDR1 ENHRY, CDR2 SYGVKD. V lost 2 bases, J lost 4 bases, and 21 bases lay in between. The CDR3 is 18 amino acids. The CDR3 is CAISEHQAHGEEYNEQFF. The CDR3 nucleotides read TGTGCCATCAGTGAGCACCAAGCTCACGGTGAGGAATACAATGAGCAGTTCTTC.

The chain carries TRBV7-2 and TRBJ2-3; no definite D call. V dropped 4 bases and J dropped 2 bases, with 10 bases sitting between them. The CDR3 extends over 14 amino acids. Germline V gene sequence: CDR1 SGHTA, CDR2 FQGNSA. CDR3 sequence (DNA): TGTGCCAGCAGCTGGAGCTCTCCCACAGATACGCAGTATTTT. Residues: CASSWSSPTDTQYF.

V is TRBV5-4 and J is TRBJ2-1, with 10 bases identical to TRBD1. This CDR3 comprises 14 residues. Losses at the gene ends were 4 bases for V and 7 bases for J; bases not matched to a gene: 5. CDR1 and CDR2 (germline): SGHNT, YYREEE (reference sequence). The CDR3 region is CASSTRQGANEQFF. The CDR3 DNA reads TGTGCCAGCAGCACAAGACAGGGGGCTAATGAGCAGTTCTTC.

V and J are TRBV2 and TRBJ2-4; 8 nucleotides line up with TRBD1. From germline, CDR1 is SNHLY and CDR2 FYNNEI. The CDR3 runs to 15 residues. J gave up 7 bases and V 3 bases, and 8 bases lay outside the gene matches. The CDR3 sequence is CASSEGQGARNIQYF. CDR3 coding DNA: TGTGCCAGCAGTGAGGGGCAGGGGGCAAGGAACATTCAGTACTTC.

The chain links TRBV30 to TRBJ1-2; possibly TRBD1 for D (5 bases). There are 12 residues in the CDR3. V was cut by 2 bases and J by 8 bases, with 12 bases left in between. CDR1 and CDR2 (germline): GTSNPN, SVGIG (reference sequence). In nucleotides, the CDR3 is TGTGCCTGGAGTACCGGGGGGGACGGCTACACCTTC. Translation: CAWSTGGDGYTF. Using reference TRBV30 and TRBJ1-2 for the parts outside the CDR3, the full variable domain is SQTIHQWPATLVQPVGSPLSLECTVEGTSNPNLYWYRQAAGRGLQLLFYSVGIGQISSEVPQNLSASRPQDRQFILSSKKLLLSDSGFYLCAWSTGGDGYTFGSGTRLTVV.

This sequence joins TRBV7-2 and TRBJ2-3; D is possibly TRBD1 or TRBD2 (5 bases each). With 3 bases removed from V and 1 base from J, the gap between germline ends came to 11 bases. Germline-derived CDR1 and CDR2 are SGHTA and FQGNSA. The CDR3 is 15 amino acids. CDR3 residues: CASSLDWGRTDTQYF. The CDR3 DNA reads TGTGCCAGCAGCTTGGACTGGGGACGCACAGATACGCAGTATTTT.

The rearrangement uses TRBV4-1 and TRBJ2-1; D possibly corresponds to TRBD1 (5 bases). This CDR3 region has 15 residues. Deletions cut 4 bases from V and 5 bases from J, with 15 bases between. Looked up from germline, CDR1 is MGHRA and CDR2 is YSYEKL. The CDR3 DNA reads as TGCGCCAGCAGCCTTACTGGGCAGGGCCACAATGAGCAGTTCTTC. This gives the protein CASSLTGQGHNEQFF.

The rearrangement links TRBV14 to TRBJ1-2; D possibly corresponds to TRBD1 (5 bases). Germline V lookup: CDR1 SGHDN, CDR2 FVKESK. V gave up 3 bases and J gave up 1 base, with 24 bases separating them. The CDR3 spans 19 residues. CDR3 loop: CASSHRPSGTPTYNYGYTF. The CDR3 coding sequence is TGTGCCAGCAGCCATAGACCTTCCGGGACCCCGACTTATAACTATGGCTACACCTTC.

The chain employs TRBV18 and TRBJ1-2; 9 bases are shared with TRBD1. From germline, CDR1 is KGHSH and CDR2 LQKENI. Germline trimming cut 2 bases from V and 7 bases from J; bases unmatched to any gene: 5. The CDR3 contains 14 residues. The CDR3 sequence: CASSPGQGLVGYTF. The CDR3 bases are TGTGCCAGCTCACCAGGACAGGGGTTAGTTGGCTACACCTTC. Full variable domain (rest looked up from reference TRBV18 and TRBJ1-2): NAGVMQNPRHLVRRRGQEARLRCSPMKGHSHVYWYRQLPEEGLKFMVYLQKENIIDESGMPKERFSAEFPKEGPSILRIQQVVRGDSAAYFCASSPGQGLVGYTFGSGTRLTVV.

CDR3 in DNA: TGTGCCAGCAGCCAAAAACCGGGACTAGCCTTAAACAAGCCCTACGAGCAGTACTTC. Translated: CASSQKPGLALNKPYEQYF. V gene TRBV7-3 combines with J gene TRBJ2-7; 9 positions agree with TRBD2. V lost 5 bases, J lost 2 bases, and 19 bases stayed unmatched. CDR3 length equals 19 residues. Germline CDR1 and CDR2: SGHTA and FQGTGA.

This sequence joins TRBV7-2 and TRBJ2-5; TRBD2 aligns across 8 bases. The CDR3 totals 17 residues. Germline V CDR1 and CDR2: SGHTA, FQGNSA. The V gene end was trimmed by 1 base and the J gene end by 5 bases; junction bases not matched to a gene: 12. The CDR3, as DNA: TGTGCCAGCAGCTTAGACCCTTTAGGCGGGGGGAGGGAGACCCAGTACTTC. Its protein product is CASSLDPLGGGRETQYF. The whole variable domain, remainder taken from reference TRBV7-2 and TRBJ2-5, is GAGVSQSPSNKVTEKGKDVELRCDPISGHTALYWYRQSLGQGLEFLIYFQGNSAPDKSGLPSDRFSAERTGGSVSTLTIQRTQQEDSAVYLCASSLDPLGGGRETQYFGPGTRLLVL.

V usage is TRBV5-1 and J usage is TRBJ2-1, with D perhaps matching TRBD1 (5 bases). Per the germline V gene, CDR1 is SGHRS and CDR2 is YFSETQ. Deletions cut 4 bases from V and 2 bases from J, with 19 bases between. CDR3 length: 17 amino acids. The chain's CDR3 is CASSPRVNGAPYNEQFF. The DNA of the CDR3 is TGCGCCAGCAGCCCCAGGGTTAACGGAGCACCCTACAATGAGCAGTTCTTC. The full variable domain, its missing parts supplied by reference TRBV5-1 and TRBJ2-1, is KAGVTQTPRYLIKTRGQQVTLSCSPISGHRSVSWYQQTPGQGLQFLFEYFSETQRNKGNFPGRFSGRQFSNSRSEMNVSTLELGDSALYLCASSPRVNGAPYNEQFFGPGTRLTVL.

This sequence joins TRBV10-3 and TRBJ1-1, with D tentatively TRBD1 (6 bases). The CDR3 runs 13 residues. Germline CDR1 ENHRY, CDR2 SYGVKD. The V end was cut by 4 bases, the J end by 1 base, with 7 bases between. CDR3 nucleotide sequence: TGTGCCATCAGTGTGGGACAGAACACTGAAGCTTTCTTT. It translates to CAISVGQNTEAFF.

This clone has only a few counts. This chain's CDR3 is CASSLGLGQRYYGYTF. The CDR3, as DNA: TGTGCCAGCAGCTTAGGATTAGGACAGAGATACTATGGCTACACCTTC. The genes are TRBV7-2 and TRBJ1-2; the D gene is possibly TRBD1 (6 bases). Germline CDR1 reads SGHTA; CDR2 reads FQGNSA. V shed 1 base and J shed 3 bases, with 15 bases lying between them. The CDR3 runs 16 residues.

A single count supports this clone. This chain uses TRBV30 with TRBJ2-3; TRBD2 matches 8 bases. The V segment lost 2 bases and the J segment 9 bases; nucleotides outside the gene matches: 7. Germline CDR1 GTSNPN, CDR2 SVGIG (reference sequence). The length of the CDR3 is 13 residues. In nucleotides, the CDR3 is TGTGCCTGGAGTCGGGCGGGAGGAGGCACGCAGTATTTT. Its protein is CAWSRAGGGTQYF.

This sequence joins TRBV6-5 and TRBJ2-7; 11 bases map to TRBD1. This CDR3 has 15 residues. The V and J ends lost 0 bases and 7 bases, in that order; junction bases with no gene match: 5. Germline V CDR1 and CDR2: MNHEY, SVGAGI. For the CDR3, the DNA is TGTGCCAGCAGTTACTCCGGGACAGGGGGGGTGGAGCAGTACTTC. Protein product: CASSYSGTGGVEQYF.

The chain recombines TRBV2 with TRBJ1-2; D not resolved. The germline V gene has CDR1 SNHLY and CDR2 FYNNEI. Trimming stripped 4 bases from V and 2 bases from J, with 8 bases between. The CDR3 is made up of 13 amino acids. The CDR3 DNA reads as TGTGCCAGCAGTGGCAATGCGAACTATGGCTACACCTTC. Its protein product is CASSGNANYGYTF.

This clone was detected many times. This chain links TRBV19 with TRBJ1-2; 10 bases match TRBD1. This CDR3 contains 17 residues. Unmatched junction bases numbered 8, after V lost 0 bases and J lost 4 bases. Per germline, CDR1 LNHDA and CDR2 SQIVND (reference sequence). The chain's CDR3 is CASSIDRGTGASYGYTF. As DNA, the CDR3 is TGTGCCAGTAGTATAGATCGCGGGACAGGGGCGTCCTATGGCTACACCTTC.